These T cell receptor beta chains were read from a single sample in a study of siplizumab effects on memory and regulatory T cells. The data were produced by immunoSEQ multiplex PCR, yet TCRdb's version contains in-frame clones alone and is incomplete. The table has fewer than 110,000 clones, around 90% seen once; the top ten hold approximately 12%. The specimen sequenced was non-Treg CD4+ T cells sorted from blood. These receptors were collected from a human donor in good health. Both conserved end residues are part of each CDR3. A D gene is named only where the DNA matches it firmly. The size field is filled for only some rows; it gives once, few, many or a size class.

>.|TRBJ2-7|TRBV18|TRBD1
CASSLQGAEQYF
TGTGCCAGCTCGCTACAGGGGGCCGAGCAGTACTTC
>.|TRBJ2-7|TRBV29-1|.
CSVEGSTDKPYLEQYF
TGCAGCGTTGAAGGCTCCACAGATAAACCTTACCTGGAGCAGTACTTC
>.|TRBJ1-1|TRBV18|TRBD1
CASSPPAGGLNTEAFF
TGTGCCAGCTCACCACCAGCAGGGGGATTGAACACTGAAGCTTTCTTT
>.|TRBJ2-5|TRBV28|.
CASRPDLQETQYF
TGTGCCAGCAGACCCGACCTTCAAGAGACCCAGTACTTC
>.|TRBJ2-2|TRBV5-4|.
CASSPQDPTGELFF
TGTGCCAGCAGCCCCCAGGACCCCACCGGGGAGCTGTTTTTT
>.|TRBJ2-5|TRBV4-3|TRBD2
CASSQDLAGETQYF
TGCGCCAGCAGCCAAGACCTAGCGGGAGAGACCCAGTACTTC
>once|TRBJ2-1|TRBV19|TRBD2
CASSRGTSGNEQFF
TGTGCCAGTAGTAGGGGAACTAGCGGAAATGAGCAGTTCTTC
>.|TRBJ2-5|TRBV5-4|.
CASSLGQTQETQYF
TGTGCCAGCAGCTTGGGACAGACTCAAGAGACCCAGTACTTC
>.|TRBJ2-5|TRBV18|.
CASSPGIQETQYF
TGTGCCAGCTCACCCGGGATCCAAGAGACCCAGTACTTC
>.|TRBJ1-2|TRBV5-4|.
CASSLGGRGGYTF
TGTGCCAGCAGCTTGGGGGGCCGGGGTGGCTACACCTTC
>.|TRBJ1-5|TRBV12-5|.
CASGLAGDGGQPQHF
TGTGCTAGTGGCCTGGCCGGGGATGGTGGTCAGCCCCAGCATTTT